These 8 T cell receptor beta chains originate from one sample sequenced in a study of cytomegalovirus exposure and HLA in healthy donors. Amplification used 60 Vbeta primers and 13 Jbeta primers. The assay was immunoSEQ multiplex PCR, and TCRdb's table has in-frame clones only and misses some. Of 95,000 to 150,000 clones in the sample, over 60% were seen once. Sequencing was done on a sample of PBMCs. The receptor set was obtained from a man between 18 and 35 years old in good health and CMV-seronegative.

The CDR3, as DNA: TGTGCCTGGAGTGTAATCCAAAGCAATCAGCCCCAGCATTTT. Protein product: CAWSVIQSNQPQHF. The V call is TRBV30, the J call TRBJ1-5; D gene uncertain. CDR3 size: 14 residues. Deletions cut 0 bases from V and 1 base from J, with 7 bases between. The V gene's germline CDR1 is GTSNPN and CDR2 SVGIG (reference sequence).

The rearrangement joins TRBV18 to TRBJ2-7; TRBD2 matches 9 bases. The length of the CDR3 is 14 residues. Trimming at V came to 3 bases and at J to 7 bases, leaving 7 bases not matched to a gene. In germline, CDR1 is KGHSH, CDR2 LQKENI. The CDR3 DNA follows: TGTGCCAGCTCACCGATATCGGCGGGAGGGGAGCAGTACTTC. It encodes CASSPISAGGEQYF.

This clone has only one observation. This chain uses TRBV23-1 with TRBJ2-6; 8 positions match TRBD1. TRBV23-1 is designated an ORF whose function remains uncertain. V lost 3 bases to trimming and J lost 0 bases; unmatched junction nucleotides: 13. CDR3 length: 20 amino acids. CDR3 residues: CASSHRLRDRPFSGANVLTF. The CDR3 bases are TGCGCCAGCAGTCATCGTCTCCGGGACAGGCCCTTCTCTGGGGCCAACGTCCTGACTTTC.

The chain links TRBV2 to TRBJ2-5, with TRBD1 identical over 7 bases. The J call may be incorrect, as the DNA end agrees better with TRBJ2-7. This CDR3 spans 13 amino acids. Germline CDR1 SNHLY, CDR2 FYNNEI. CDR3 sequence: CASRGGQTHEQYF. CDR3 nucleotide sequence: TGTGCCAGCCGAGGGGGACAGACCCACGAGCAGTACTTC.

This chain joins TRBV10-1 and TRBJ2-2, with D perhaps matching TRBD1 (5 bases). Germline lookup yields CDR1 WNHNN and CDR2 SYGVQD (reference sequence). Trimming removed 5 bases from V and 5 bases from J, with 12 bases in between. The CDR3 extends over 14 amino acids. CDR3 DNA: TGCGCCAGCAGTCTAAGTGGGGCGACCGGGGAGCTGTTTTTT. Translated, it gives CASSLSGATGELFF.

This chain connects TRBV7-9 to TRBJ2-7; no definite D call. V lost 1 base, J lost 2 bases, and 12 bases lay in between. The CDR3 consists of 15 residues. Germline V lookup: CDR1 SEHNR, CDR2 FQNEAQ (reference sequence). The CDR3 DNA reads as TGTGCCAGCAGCTTAGGCTCAGCGCCGACCTACGAGCAGTACTTC. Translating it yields CASSLGSAPTYEQYF. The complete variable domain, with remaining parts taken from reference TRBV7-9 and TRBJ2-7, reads DTGVSQNPRHKITKRGQNVTFRCDPISEHNRLYWYRQTLGQGPEFLTYFQNEAQLEKSRLLSDRFSAERPKGSFSTLEIQRTEQGDSAMYLCASSLGSAPTYEQYFGPGTRLTVT.

The CDR3 here is CASSLPHWGGGEQYF. For the CDR3, the DNA is TGCGCCAGCAGCTTGCCCCACTGGGGGGGTGGCGAGCAGTACTTC. J is TRBJ2-7 and V is TRBV5-1, with TRBD2 matching 7 bases. This CDR3 is 15 amino acids long. Germline V gives CDR1 SGHRS, CDR2 YFSETQ. Trimming at V came to 1 base and at J to 6 bases, leaving 10 bases not matched to a gene.

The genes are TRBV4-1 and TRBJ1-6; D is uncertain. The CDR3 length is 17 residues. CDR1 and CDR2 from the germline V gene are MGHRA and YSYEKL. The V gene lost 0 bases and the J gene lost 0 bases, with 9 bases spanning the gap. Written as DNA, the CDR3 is TGCGCCAGCAGCCAAGATGTGGGGAGCTCCTATAATTCACCCCTCCACTTT. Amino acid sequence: CASSQDVGSSYNSPLHF.